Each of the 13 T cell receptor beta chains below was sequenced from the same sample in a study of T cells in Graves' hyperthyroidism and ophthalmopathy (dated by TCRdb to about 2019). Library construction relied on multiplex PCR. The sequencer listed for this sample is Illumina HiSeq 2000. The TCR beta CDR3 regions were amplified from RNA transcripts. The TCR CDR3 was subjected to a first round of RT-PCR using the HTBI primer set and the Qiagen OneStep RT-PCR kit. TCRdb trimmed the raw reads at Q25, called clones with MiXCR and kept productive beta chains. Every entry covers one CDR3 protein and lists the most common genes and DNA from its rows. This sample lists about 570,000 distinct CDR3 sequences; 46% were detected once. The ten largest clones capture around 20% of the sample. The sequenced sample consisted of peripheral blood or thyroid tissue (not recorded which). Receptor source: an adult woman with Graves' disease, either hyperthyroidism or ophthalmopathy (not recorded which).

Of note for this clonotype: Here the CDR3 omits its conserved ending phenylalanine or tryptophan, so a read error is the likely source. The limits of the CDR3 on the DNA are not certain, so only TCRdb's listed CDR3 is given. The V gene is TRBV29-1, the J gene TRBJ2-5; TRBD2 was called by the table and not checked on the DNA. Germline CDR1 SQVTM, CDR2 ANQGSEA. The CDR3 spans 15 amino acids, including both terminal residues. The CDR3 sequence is CSVFGLAGGQETRYL.

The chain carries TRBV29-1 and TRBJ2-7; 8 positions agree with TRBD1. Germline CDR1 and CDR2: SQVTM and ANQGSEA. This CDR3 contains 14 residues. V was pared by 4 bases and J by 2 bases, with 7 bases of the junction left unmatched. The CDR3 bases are TGCAGCGTTGTGCCCCGGACAGGGACCTACGAGCAGTACTTC. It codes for CSVVPRTGTYEQYF.

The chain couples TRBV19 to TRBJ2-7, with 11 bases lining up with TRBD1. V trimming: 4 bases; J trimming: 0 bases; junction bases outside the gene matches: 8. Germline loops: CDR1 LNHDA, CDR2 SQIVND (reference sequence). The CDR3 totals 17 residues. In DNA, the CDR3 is TGTGCCAGTAGTACAGGGACAGGGGGTCGATCCTCCTACGAGCAGTACTTC. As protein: CASSTGTGGRSSYEQYF.

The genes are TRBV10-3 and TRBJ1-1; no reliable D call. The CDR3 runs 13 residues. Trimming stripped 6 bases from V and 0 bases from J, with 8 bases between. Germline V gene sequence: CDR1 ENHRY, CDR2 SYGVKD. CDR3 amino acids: CAIRGALNTEAFF. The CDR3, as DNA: TGTGCCATCAGGGGTGCTCTGAACACTGAAGCTTTCTTT.

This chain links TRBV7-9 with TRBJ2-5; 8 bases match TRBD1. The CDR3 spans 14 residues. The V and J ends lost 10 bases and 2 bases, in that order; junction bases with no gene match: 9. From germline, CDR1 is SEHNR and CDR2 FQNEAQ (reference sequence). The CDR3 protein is CANSPGTGQETQYF. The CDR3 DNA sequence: TGTGCCAACAGTCCCGGGACAGGACAAGAGACCCAGTACTTC.

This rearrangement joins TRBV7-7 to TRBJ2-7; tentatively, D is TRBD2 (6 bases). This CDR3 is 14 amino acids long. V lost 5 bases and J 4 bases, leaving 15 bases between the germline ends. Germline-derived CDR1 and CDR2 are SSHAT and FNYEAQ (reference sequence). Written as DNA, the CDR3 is TGTGCCAGCAGCCCGGGGGTTGGGGAGTACGAGCAGTACTTC. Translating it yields CASSPGVGEYEQYF.

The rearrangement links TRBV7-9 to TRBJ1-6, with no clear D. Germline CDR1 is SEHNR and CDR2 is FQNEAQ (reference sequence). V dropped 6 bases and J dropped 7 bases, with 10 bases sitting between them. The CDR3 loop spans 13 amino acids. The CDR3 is CASREGGNSPLHF. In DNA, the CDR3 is TGTGCCAGCAGGGAGGGCGGGAATTCACCCCTCCACTTT.

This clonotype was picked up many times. The CDR3 region is CAISEPPGSGRKYEQYF. The CDR3 DNA is TGTGCCATCAGTGAGCCCCCCGGGTCGGGGAGAAAGTACGAGCAGTACTTC. This chain uses TRBV10-3 with TRBJ2-7; tentatively, D is TRBD2 (5 bases). Germline loops: CDR1 ENHRY, CDR2 SYGVKD. The CDR3 covers 17 residues. V was cut by 2 bases and J by 4 bases, with 21 bases left in between.

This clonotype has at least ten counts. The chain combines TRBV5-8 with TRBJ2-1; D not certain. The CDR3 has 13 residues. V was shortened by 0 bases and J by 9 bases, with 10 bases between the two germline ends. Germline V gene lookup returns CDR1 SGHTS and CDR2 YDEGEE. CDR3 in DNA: TGTGCCAGCAGCTTGGTTCCAGCGCGTGAGCAGTTCTTC. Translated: CASSLVPAREQFF.

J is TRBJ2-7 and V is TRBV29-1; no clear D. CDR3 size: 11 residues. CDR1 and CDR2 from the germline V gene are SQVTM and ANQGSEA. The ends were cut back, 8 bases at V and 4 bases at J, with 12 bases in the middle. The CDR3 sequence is CSSLLVYEQYF. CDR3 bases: TGCAGCAGTTTGCTCGTATACGAGCAGTACTTC.

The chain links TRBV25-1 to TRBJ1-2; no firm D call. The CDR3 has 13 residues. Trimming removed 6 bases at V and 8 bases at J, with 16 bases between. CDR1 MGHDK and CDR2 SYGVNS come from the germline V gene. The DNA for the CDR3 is TGTGCCAGCAGCTTGGATCAAGGTAGAGGCTACACCTTC. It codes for CASSLDQGRGYTF.

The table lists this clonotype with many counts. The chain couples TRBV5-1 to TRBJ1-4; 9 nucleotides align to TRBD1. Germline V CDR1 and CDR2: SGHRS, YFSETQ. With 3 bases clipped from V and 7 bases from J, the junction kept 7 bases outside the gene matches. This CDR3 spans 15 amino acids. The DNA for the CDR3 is TGCGCCAGCAGCTACGGACAGGGGAGTCTTGAAAAACTGTTTTTT. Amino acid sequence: CASSYGQGSLEKLFF.

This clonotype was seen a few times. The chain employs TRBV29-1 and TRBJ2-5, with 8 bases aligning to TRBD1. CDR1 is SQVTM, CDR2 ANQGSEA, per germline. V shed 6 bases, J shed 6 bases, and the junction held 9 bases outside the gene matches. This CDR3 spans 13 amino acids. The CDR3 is CSVTRTGQKTQYF. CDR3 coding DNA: TGCAGCGTAACACGGACAGGGCAAAAGACCCAGTACTTC.